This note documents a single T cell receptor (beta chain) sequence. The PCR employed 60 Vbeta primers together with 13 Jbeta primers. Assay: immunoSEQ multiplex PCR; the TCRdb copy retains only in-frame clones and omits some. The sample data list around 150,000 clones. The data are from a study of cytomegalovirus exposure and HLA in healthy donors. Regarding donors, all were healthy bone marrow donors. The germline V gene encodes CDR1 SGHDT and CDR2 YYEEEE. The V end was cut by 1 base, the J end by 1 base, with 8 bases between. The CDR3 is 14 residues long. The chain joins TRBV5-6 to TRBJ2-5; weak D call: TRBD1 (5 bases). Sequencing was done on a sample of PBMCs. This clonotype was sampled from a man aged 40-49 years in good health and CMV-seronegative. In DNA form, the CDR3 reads TGTGCCAGCAGCTTGACAGGAGTCCAAGAGACCCAGTACTTC. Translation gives CASSLTGVQETQYF.